Listed below are T cell receptor beta chains from one sample, sequenced in a study of blood T cell repertoires in COVID-19. Profiling relied on immunoSEQ multiplex PCR, and the TCRdb table lists in-frame clones only, not all of them. This table holds roughly 40,000 clones, roughly 80% found once. Sequenced: peripheral blood. The receptors here all came from a woman at least 80 years old with acute or convalescent COVID-19. Each CDR3 is given with its conserved first and last residue. A D gene is named only where the DNA matches it firmly. The size field is filled for only some rows; it gives once, few, many or a size class.

v_gene: TRBV2; j_gene: TRBJ1-5; d_gene: .; abundance: .; CDR3aa: CASSESSLSNQPQHF; CDR3nt: TGTGCCAGCAGTGAGAGCTCCCTTAGCAATCAGCCCCAGCATTTT
v_gene: TRBV15; j_gene: TRBJ1-3; d_gene: .; abundance: few; CDR3aa: CATSRDRPSGNTIYF; CDR3nt: TGTGCCACCAGCAGAGACAGGCCCTCTGGAAACACCATATATTTT
v_gene: TRBV2; j_gene: TRBJ2-7; d_gene: TRBD1; abundance: .; CDR3aa: CASRTGTGGAYEQYF; CDR3nt: TGTGCCAGCAGGACCGGGACAGGGGGTGCCTACGAGCAGTACTTC
v_gene: TRBV25-1; j_gene: TRBJ2-1; d_gene: .; abundance: .; CDR3aa: CARTPTGNNEQFF; CDR3nt: TGTGCCAGAACGCCCACAGGGAACAATGAGCAGTTCTTC
v_gene: TRBV5-8; j_gene: TRBJ2-5; d_gene: TRBD1; abundance: .; CDR3aa: CASSLGQGQETQYF; CDR3nt: TGTGCCAGCAGCTTGGGACAGGGCCAAGAGACCCAGTACTTC
v_gene: TRBV14; j_gene: TRBJ1-3; d_gene: .; abundance: few; CDR3aa: CASSRYASTGNTIYF; CDR3nt: TGTGCCAGCAGCCGGTATGCCAGTACTGGAAACACCATATATTTT
v_gene: TRBV11-1; j_gene: TRBJ2-5; d_gene: TRBD1; abundance: few; CDR3aa: CASSPRTGTETQYF; CDR3nt: TGTGCCAGCAGCCCCCGGACAGGCACAGAGACCCAGTACTTC
v_gene: TRBV24-1; j_gene: TRBJ1-2; d_gene: .; abundance: .; CDR3aa: CATSDEGNGYTF; CDR3nt: TGTGCCACCAGTGATGAGGGAAATGGCTACACCTTC
v_gene: TRBV10-3; j_gene: TRBJ1-6; d_gene: TRBD1; abundance: .; CDR3aa: CAIRGGQGYNSPLHF; CDR3nt: TGTGCCATCAGGGGGGGACAGGGGTATAATTCACCCCTCCACTTT
v_gene: TRBV9; j_gene: TRBJ2-3; d_gene: TRBD2; abundance: .; CDR3aa: CASSISGKTQYF; CDR3nt: TGTGCCAGCAGCATTAGCGGGAAGACGCAGTATTTT